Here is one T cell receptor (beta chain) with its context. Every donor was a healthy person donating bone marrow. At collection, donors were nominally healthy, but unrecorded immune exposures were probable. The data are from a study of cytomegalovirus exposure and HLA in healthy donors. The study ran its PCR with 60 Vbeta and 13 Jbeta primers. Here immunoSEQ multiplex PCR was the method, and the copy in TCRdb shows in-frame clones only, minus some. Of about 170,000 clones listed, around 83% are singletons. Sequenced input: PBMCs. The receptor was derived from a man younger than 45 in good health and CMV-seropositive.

DNA of the CDR3: TGTGCCAGCAGCGTCTCGACAGATACGTACCAAGAGACCCAGTACTTC. This gives the protein CASSVSTDTYQETQYF. The rearrangement links TRBV9 to TRBJ2-5, with D maybe TRBD1 (5 bases). Germline CDR1 and CDR2: SGDLS and YYNGEE. The CDR3 extends over 16 amino acids. Deletions cut 2 bases from V and 0 bases from J, with 14 bases between.